The clone carrying this T cell receptor beta chain was seen a handful of times. No antigen is known for it. Some clones are missing from TCRdb's copy, which holds only in-frame ones; the method was immunoSEQ multiplex PCR. The profile covers roughly 51,000 clones, with about 81% appearing a single time and 3% to 4% taken by the ten largest. The CDR3 extends over 13 amino acids. Trimming pared 6 bases from V and 1 base from J, leaving 9 bases between. Germline V gives CDR1 MNHEY, CDR2 SVGAGI. The sample originates from a study of a mutant IDH1 vaccine in newly diagnosed glioma. Time point noted: week 5, during vaccination. With topical imiquimod, each dose of the vaccine consisted of 300 ug of mutant IDH1 20-mer peptide.

The material was PBMCs, obtained from a glioma patient whose treatment included an IDH1 peptide vaccine. This sequence originates from a young man with glioma. V gene TRBV6-5 combines with J gene TRBJ1-2; D is perhaps TRBD1 (5 bases). CDR3 nucleotides: TGTGCCAGCAGCCTACAGGTTAACTATGGCTACACCTTC. It encodes CASSLQVNYGYTF.